One sample yielded the 22 T cell receptor beta chains listed below, sequenced in a study of PD-1 blockade in mismatch repair-deficient tumors. The protocol was immunoSEQ multiplex PCR, while the TCRdb copy is restricted to in-frame clones and leaves out a portion. The data show under 75,000 clones, with around 89% seen just once and around 13% held by the top ten. Sequencing used peripheral blood, obtained 52 weeks after starting pembrolizumab. All receptors derive from an adult with mismatch repair-deficient cancer.

The chain recombines TRBV7-9 with TRBJ2-7, with D possibly being TRBD1 or TRBD2 (7 bases each). V lost 1 base, J lost 4 bases, and 11 bases lay in between. The CDR3 runs 14 residues. Germline V gene data show CDR1 as SEHNR and CDR2 as FQNEAQ (reference sequence). The CDR3 DNA reads as TGTGCCAGCAGCTTAGGACAGGGAGGGTACGAGCAGTACTTC. Amino acids: CASSLGQGGYEQYF.

V gene TRBV19 combines with J gene TRBJ1-1, with D possibly being TRBD1 (6 bases). Trimming stripped 3 bases from V and 4 bases from J, with 9 bases between. Germline CDR1 is LNHDA and CDR2 is SQIVND (reference sequence). This CDR3 is 13 amino acids long. The CDR3 spells CASSIGGGTEAFF. Written as DNA, the CDR3 is TGTGCCAGTAGTATCGGAGGGGGCACTGAAGCTTTCTTT.

V usage is TRBV27 and J usage is TRBJ2-7; TRBD2 might be the D (5 bases). Germline values: CDR1 MNHEY, CDR2 SMNVEV (reference sequence). V lost 6 bases and J 0 bases, leaving 15 bases between the germline ends. The CDR3 has 15 amino acids. As DNA, the CDR3 is TGTGCCAGCAGATCCGAGACTACGGGCTCCTACGAGCAGTACTTC. Translated, it gives CASRSETTGSYEQYF.

The chain is built from TRBV5-1 and TRBJ1-1; TRBD1 is a possible D gene (6 bases). Germline assignment: CDR1 SGHRS and CDR2 YFSETQ. The length of the CDR3 is 12 residues. V was clipped by 1 base and J by 8 bases, with 9 bases between them. This CDR3 reads CASSLIGTEAFF. DNA for the CDR3: TGCGCCAGCAGCTTGATAGGGACAGAAGCTTTCTTT.

J is TRBJ2-1 and V is TRBV7-9; no clear D gene. Germline V gene data show CDR1 as SEHNR and CDR2 as FQNEAQ (reference sequence). Trimming took 1 base from V and 4 from J, leaving 8 bases between them. This CDR3 comprises 14 residues. The CDR3 bases are TGTGCCAGCAGCTTAGAGTCCGAATACAATGAGCAGTTCTTC. Amino acids: CASSLESEYNEQFF.

The rearrangement joins TRBV27 to TRBJ2-7; D is undetermined. The CDR3 covers 13 residues. V gave up 2 bases and J gave up 1 base, with 6 bases separating them. The germline V gene has CDR1 MNHEY and CDR2 SMNVEV (reference sequence). The chain's CDR3 is CASSLSQSYEQYF. The CDR3 DNA reads TGTGCCAGCAGTTTAAGTCAGTCCTACGAGCAGTACTTC.

V gene TRBV7-9 combines with J gene TRBJ2-1; D possibly corresponds to TRBD2 (7 bases). The V and J ends lost 5 bases and 0 bases respectively, with 14 bases between them. This CDR3 comprises 16 residues. Germline V gene lookup returns CDR1 SEHNR and CDR2 FQNEAQ (reference sequence). The CDR3 DNA follows: TGTGCCAGCAGCAAGAAGCGGGACAACTCCTACAATGAGCAGTTCTTC. It is translated as CASSKKRDNSYNEQFF.

The chain links TRBV5-6 to TRBJ2-5; weak D call: TRBD2 (5 bases). The V gene's germline CDR1 is SGHDT and CDR2 YYEEEE. The CDR3 loop spans 14 amino acids. V lost 0 bases and J 5 bases, leaving 11 bases between the germline ends. The CDR3 DNA sequence: TGTGCCAGCAGCTTGGTGCATTCGGGGGAGACCCAGTACTTC. This sequence encodes CASSLVHSGETQYF.

The CDR3 loop reads CAITPGTGLSYEQYF. The CDR3 region has the DNA TGTGCCATCACCCCAGGGACAGGCCTCTCCTACGAGCAGTACTTC. The chain carries TRBV10-3 and TRBJ2-7; 8 bases match TRBD1. V dropped 7 bases and J dropped 0; count of bases not matched to a gene: 8. Germline CDR1 ENHRY, CDR2 SYGVKD. The CDR3 contains 15 residues.

This sequence joins TRBV9 and TRBJ2-2; a weak D match, TRBD2 (6 bases). Trimming stripped 4 bases from V and 1 base from J, with 14 bases between. CDR3 size: 16 residues. Germline assignment: CDR1 SGDLS and CDR2 YYNGEE. The chain's CDR3 is CASSSTRTLNTGELFF. In DNA, the CDR3 is TGTGCCAGCAGCTCGACTAGAACACTGAACACCGGGGAGCTGTTTTTT.

CDR3 residues: CASSLVRGVNTEAFF. The CDR3 DNA reads as TGTGCCAGCAGCTTGGTGAGGGGGGTTAACACTGAAGCTTTCTTT. The chain recombines TRBV5-4 with TRBJ1-1, with TRBD1 as a possible D gene (6 bases). Trimming left V 0 bases short and J 2 bases short, with 11 bases between. The CDR3 consists of 15 residues. Germline V lookup: CDR1 SGHNT, CDR2 YYREEE (reference sequence). The full variable domain, with the rest looked up from reference TRBV5-4 and TRBJ1-1, is ETGVTQSPTHLIKTRGQQVTLRCSSQSGHNTVSWYQQALGQGPQFIFQYYREEENGRGNFPPRFSGLQFPNYSSELNVNALELDDSALYLCASSLVRGVNTEAFFGQGTRLTVV.

A few counts support this clone. The chain employs TRBV4-1 and TRBJ2-7; either TRBD1 or TRBD2 may supply D (5 bases each). CDR3 size: 14 residues. Deletions cut 4 bases from V and 1 base from J, with 11 bases between. Germline loops: CDR1 MGHRA, CDR2 YSYEKL. The CDR3 sequence is CASSRGIGSYEQYF. The DNA of the CDR3 is TGCGCCAGCAGCCGGGGGATTGGATCCTACGAGCAGTACTTC.

The rearrangement joins TRBV30 to TRBJ1-5; unclear D gene. The CDR3 consists of 15 residues. The germline V gene has CDR1 GTSNPN and CDR2 SVGIG (reference sequence). Trimming removed 0 bases from V and 5 bases from J, with 14 bases in between. As DNA, the CDR3 is TGTGCCTGGAGTGTATGGGGTTCGGCCGATCAGCCCCAGCATTTT. It specifies CAWSVWGSADQPQHF.

The chain uses TRBV28 and TRBJ1-5, with 7 bases identical to TRBD1. Trimming took 5 bases from V and 2 from J; bases not matched to a gene: 3. The germline CDR1 and CDR2 sequences are MDHEN and SYDVKM. This CDR3 has 14 residues. The CDR3, as DNA: TGTGCCAGCAGTGACAGGGTTGGCAATCAGCCCCAGCATTTT. Translation gives CASSDRVGNQPQHF. The entire variable domain, with the rest obtained from reference TRBV28 and TRBJ1-5, is as follows: DVKVTQSSRYLVKRTGEKVFLECVQDMDHENMFWYRQDPGLGLRLIYFSYDVKMKEKGDIPEGYSVSREKKERFSLILESASTNQTSMYLCASSDRVGNQPQHFGDGTRLSIL.

This clone was counted a single time. V and J are TRBV15 and TRBJ2-5; D may be TRBD1 (6 bases). The CDR3 is 16 residues long. V lost 4 bases and J lost 5, with 20 bases in between. CDR1 LNHNV and CDR2 YYDKDF come from the germline V gene (reference sequence). This CDR3 reads CATSKTRGPTGETQYF. CDR3 bases: TGTGCCACCAGCAAAACTAGAGGTCCCACAGGGGAGACCCAGTACTTC.

This chain uses TRBV6-1 with TRBJ2-1; 10 nucleotides line up with TRBD2. J gave up 3 bases and V 4 bases, and 3 bases lay outside the gene matches. The CDR3 has 15 amino acids. CDR1 and CDR2 (germline): MNHNS, SASEGT. This CDR3 is CASSGTSGNYNEQFF. CDR3 in DNA: TGTGCCAGCAGTGGGACTAGCGGTAACTACAATGAGCAGTTCTTC.

The gene calls are TRBV4-3 and TRBJ2-6, with D tentatively TRBD2 (5 bases). The CDR3 sequence is 16 residues long. The germline V and J ends were trimmed by 4 bases and 2 bases, with 12 bases remaining between them. Germline values: CDR1 LGHNA, CDR2 YSLEER. The CDR3 protein is CASSRERGTGANVLTF. The CDR3 DNA is TGCGCCAGCAGCCGGGAACGGGGTACTGGGGCCAACGTCCTGACTTTC.

The rearrangement links TRBV6-5 to TRBJ2-1, with 8 bases fitting TRBD2. The junction had 4 bases not matched to a gene; V was cut back by 7 bases and J by 8 bases. Germline V gives CDR1 MNHEY, CDR2 SVGAGI. This CDR3 comprises 12 residues. The CDR3 DNA reads TGTGCCAGCAAGGGACTAGTCGATGAGCAGTTCTTC. Translated: CASKGLVDEQFF.

The rearrangement joins TRBV28 to TRBJ1-4; TRBD1 agrees at 8 bases. Germline CDR1 MDHEN, CDR2 SYDVKM. V lost 5 bases to trimming and J lost 7 bases; unmatched junction nucleotides: 6. CDR3 size: 14 residues. CDR3 residues: CASSPTGASEKLFF. CDR3 nucleotide sequence: TGTGCCAGCAGTCCGACAGGGGCGAGTGAAAAACTGTTTTTT.

The V call is TRBV9, the J call TRBJ2-3, with 8 bases lining up with TRBD1. The CDR3 spans 14 residues. Trimming took 0 bases from V and 10 from J; bases not matched to a gene: 7. Germline CDR1 reads SGDLS; CDR2 reads YYNGEE. CDR3 loop: CASSVGTGPQAQYF. CDR3 sequence (DNA): TGTGCCAGCAGCGTAGGGACAGGGCCTCAGGCGCAGTATTTT.

DNA of the CDR3: TGTGCCAGCAGTTTGGACCGGGGTCCACAAGAGACCCAGTACTTC. Its protein is CASSLDRGPQETQYF. The rearrangement uses TRBV27 and TRBJ2-5; a weak D match, TRBD2 (5 bases). The CDR3 extends over 15 amino acids. Germline-derived CDR1 and CDR2 are MNHEY and SMNVEV (reference sequence). Trimming cost V 3 bases and J 2 bases, with 13 bases left between them.

The rearrangement uses TRBV7-9 and TRBJ2-7, with 7 bases aligning to TRBD1. The germline gives CDR1 SEHNR, CDR2 FQNEAQ (reference sequence). V was clipped by 1 base and J by 0 bases; unmatched bases: 3. This CDR3 comprises 15 residues. For the CDR3, the DNA is TGTGCCAGCAGCTTAGGGACAGGTCTCTCCTACGAGCAGTACTTC. Amino acid sequence: CASSLGTGLSYEQYF.